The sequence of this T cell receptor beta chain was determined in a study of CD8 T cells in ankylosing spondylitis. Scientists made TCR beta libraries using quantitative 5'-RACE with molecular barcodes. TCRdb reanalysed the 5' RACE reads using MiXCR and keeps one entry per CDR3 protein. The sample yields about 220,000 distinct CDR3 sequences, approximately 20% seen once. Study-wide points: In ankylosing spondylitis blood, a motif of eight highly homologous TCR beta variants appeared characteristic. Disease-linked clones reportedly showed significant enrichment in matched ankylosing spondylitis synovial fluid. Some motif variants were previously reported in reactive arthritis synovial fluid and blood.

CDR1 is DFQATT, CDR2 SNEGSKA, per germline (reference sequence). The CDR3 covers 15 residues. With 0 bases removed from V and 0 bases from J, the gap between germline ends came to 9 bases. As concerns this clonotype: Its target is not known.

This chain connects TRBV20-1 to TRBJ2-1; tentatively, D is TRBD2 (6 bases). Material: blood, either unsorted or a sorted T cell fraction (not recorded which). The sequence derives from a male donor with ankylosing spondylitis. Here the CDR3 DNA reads TGCAGTGCTAGAGATCAAGCGGGCTCCTACAATGAGCAGTTCTTC. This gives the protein CSARDQAGSYNEQFF.